Below, 21 T cell receptor beta chains from the same sample are listed, as sequenced in a study of beta chain features in type 1 diabetes. Study conclusions and caveats: Moderate yet significant TCRB CDR3 shortening was seen in Type 1 diabetes patients in all four CD4+ subsets.

As every portion of the isolated RNA was reverse transcribed, the sequencing read expressed TCRB transcripts. Only in-frame clones appear in the TCRdb table, and some are missing; sequencing was by immunoSEQ multiplex PCR. The repertoire holds about 160,000 clones, with roughly 63% as singletons. What these receptors recognize is not known. Sequencing input: naive CD4+ T cells from blood. These receptor sequences come from a man between 25 and 39 years old with type 1 diabetes.

This sequence joins TRBV5-4 and TRBJ2-3; 9 positions agree with TRBD2. Germline CDR1 is SGHNT and CDR2 is YYREEE (reference sequence). The ends lost 3 bases at V and 1 base at J; junction bases unmatched: 12. The CDR3 has 18 residues. CDR3 DNA sequence: TGTGCCAGCAGCTCTGCCACCGTTAGCGGGGGAGGCACAGATACGCAGTATTTT. It yields the protein CASSSATVSGGGTDTQYF. Looking up the rest from reference TRBV5-4 and TRBJ2-3 gives the full variable domain: ETGVTQSPTHLIKTRGQQVTLRCSSQSGHNTVSWYQQALGQGPQFIFQYYREEENGRGNFPPRFSGLQFPNYSSELNVNALELDDSALYLCASSSATVSGGGTDTQYFGPGTRLTVL.

The rearrangement uses TRBV2 and TRBJ2-4, with D unresolved. This CDR3 comprises 15 residues. Germline CDR1 SNHLY, CDR2 FYNNEI. With 11 bases removed from V and 7 bases from J, the gap between germline ends came to 24 bases. As DNA, the CDR3 is TGTGCCTCGGGTGGGTCCGGGTATGGACGGAACATTCAGTACTTC. As protein: CASGGSGYGRNIQYF.

V is TRBV7-2 and J is TRBJ1-6; D is unresolved. V lost 0 bases and J lost 6, with 9 bases in between. Per germline, CDR1 SGHTA and CDR2 FQGNSA. The CDR3 extends over 15 amino acids. CDR3 DNA: TGTGCCAGCAGCTTAGCGGGCATCCCTAATTCACCCCTCCACTTT. Translating it yields CASSLAGIPNSPLHF.

This sequence joins TRBV28 and TRBJ2-6; a weak D match, TRBD1 (6 bases). This CDR3 has 13 amino acids. Germline V gene data show CDR1 as MDHEN and CDR2 as SYDVKM. Trimming pared 6 bases from V and 10 bases from J, leaving 13 bases between. This CDR3 is CASSPGDHNVLTF. In DNA form, the CDR3 reads TGTGCCAGCAGCCCAGGGGACCATAACGTCCTGACTTTC.

The V and J genes are TRBV27 and TRBJ2-3, with a tentative D call TRBD2 (5 bases). The germline gives CDR1 MNHEY, CDR2 SMNVEV (reference sequence). V lost 5 bases to trimming and J lost 8 bases, with 20 bases between them. This CDR3 has 15 residues. The CDR3: CASSPPSRLGSTQYF. CDR3 DNA: TGTGCCAGCAGTCCACCTTCTAGGCTTGGGAGTACGCAGTATTTT.

The chain joins TRBV5-1 to TRBJ2-7, with 10 bases fitting TRBD1. The CDR3 is 15 amino acids. The V and J ends lost 0 bases and 3 bases, in that order; junction bases with no gene match: 3. Germline values: CDR1 SGHRS, CDR2 YFSETQ. The CDR3 sequence is CASSLETGGFYEQYF. CDR3 bases: TGCGCCAGCAGCTTGGAGACAGGGGGCTTCTACGAGCAGTACTTC.

The V gene is TRBV9, the J gene TRBJ2-1, with 7 bases fitting TRBD1. Germline CDR1 is SGDLS and CDR2 is YYNGEE. CDR3 length: 16 residues. Losses at the gene ends were 3 bases for V and 0 bases for J; bases not matched to a gene: 6. The CDR3 region is CASSAQQGSSYNEQFF. The CDR3 DNA sequence: TGTGCCAGCAGCGCACAACAGGGGAGCTCCTACAATGAGCAGTTCTTC.

The chain couples TRBV7-2 to TRBJ2-3; the D is unclear. CDR3 length equals 13 residues. The V and J ends lost 6 bases and 0 bases respectively, with 7 bases between them. The germline V gene has CDR1 SGHTA and CDR2 FQGNSA. This chain's CDR3 is CASRVSSTDTQYF. The CDR3 region has the DNA TGTGCCAGCAGGGTATCCAGCACAGATACGCAGTATTTT.

This chain links TRBV5-1 with TRBJ2-2; possibly TRBD2 for D (5 bases). The V gene lost 3 bases and the J gene lost 0 bases, with 9 bases spanning the gap. CDR1 SGHRS and CDR2 YFSETQ come from the germline V gene. The CDR3 consists of 15 residues. The CDR3 region has the DNA TGCGCCAGCAGCTCTACAGCGGCGAACACCGGGGAGCTGTTTTTT. As protein: CASSSTAANTGELFF.

The chain joins TRBV20-1 to TRBJ2-5; D not certain. The germline gives CDR1 DFQATT, CDR2 SNEGSKA (reference sequence). The V end lost 6 bases, the J end lost 3 bases, and 8 bases lay between the germline ends. This CDR3 has 11 amino acids. CDR3 sequence (DNA): TGCAGTGCGAGGACGGAAGAGACCCAGTACTTC. This gives the protein CSARTEETQYF.

J is TRBJ2-1 and V is TRBV27; D is undetermined. The CDR3 is made up of 14 amino acids. Germline CDR1 reads MNHEY; CDR2 reads SMNVEV (reference sequence). V was clipped by 5 bases and J by 0 bases, with 8 bases between them. The CDR3 loop is CASSPIASYNEQFF. DNA of the CDR3: TGTGCCAGCAGTCCGATAGCCTCCTACAATGAGCAGTTCTTC.

This chain uses TRBV7-2 with TRBJ2-7; D remains ambiguous. The CDR3 length is 14 residues. Germline CDR1 is SGHTA and CDR2 is FQGNSA. Trimming cost V 3 bases and J 0 bases, with 9 bases left between them. The CDR3 nucleotides are TGTGCCAGCAGCTTCATATCTCACTCCTACGAGCAGTACTTC. Protein: CASSFISHSYEQYF.

As DNA, the CDR3 is TGTGCCAGCAGCACCGGGACAGCCTCCTCCTACGAGCAGTACTTC. It is translated as CASSTGTASSYEQYF. This chain connects TRBV28 to TRBJ2-7; 7 bases agree with TRBD1. The CDR3 extends over 15 amino acids. The V and J ends lost 6 bases and 0 bases, in that order; junction bases with no gene match: 8. CDR1 and CDR2 (germline): MDHEN, SYDVKM. The full variable domain, rest sourced from reference TRBV28 and TRBJ2-7, is DVKVTQSSRYLVKRTGEKVFLECVQDMDHENMFWYRQDPGLGLRLIYFSYDVKMKEKGDIPEGYSVSREKKERFSLILESASTNQTSMYLCASSTGTASSYEQYFGPGTRLTVT.

V is TRBV27 and J is TRBJ2-1; 12 bases map to TRBD2. This CDR3 contains 18 residues. J lost 0 bases, V lost 3 bases, and 6 bases had no gene match. CDR1 is MNHEY and CDR2 is SMNVEV in the germline V gene (reference sequence). CDR3 loop: CASSFRRTSGDSYNEQFF. CDR3 bases: TGTGCCAGCAGTTTTCGTCGGACTAGCGGGGACTCCTACAATGAGCAGTTCTTC.

The chain combines TRBV11-2 with TRBJ2-5, with D uncertain. The CDR3 sequence is 15 residues long. Germline CDR1 and CDR2: SGHAT and FQNNGV. Trimming pared 2 bases from V and 4 bases from J, leaving 14 bases between. In DNA form, the CDR3 reads TGTGCCAGCAGCTTAAATCCCAACCCCGGAGAGACCCAGTACTTC. Its translation: CASSLNPNPGETQYF.

The CDR3 protein is CASSFRDTANTGELFF. DNA of the CDR3: TGCGCCAGCAGCTTCAGGGACACCGCGAACACCGGGGAGCTGTTTTTT. The chain links TRBV5-1 to TRBJ2-2; a possible D gene is TRBD1 (6 bases). Germline CDR1 and CDR2: SGHRS and YFSETQ. CDR3 length: 16 amino acids. The ends were cut back, 2 bases at V and 0 bases at J, with 11 bases in the middle.

V gene TRBV29-1 combines with J gene TRBJ1-6; 8 bases line up with TRBD1. The CDR3 sequence is 14 residues long. Per the germline V gene, CDR1 is SQVTM and CDR2 is ANQGSEA. J was trimmed by 7 bases and V by 4 bases; bases with no gene match: 6. CDR3 bases: TGCAGCGTTGCGGAGCAGGGGGCAAATTCACCCCTCCACTTT. Translation: CSVAEQGANSPLHF.

Only a few counts were recorded for this clone. The chain has TRBV2 and TRBJ2-5; 14 nucleotides align to TRBD2. The J segment lost 4 bases and the V segment lost 6 bases, leaving 7 bases of the junction unmatched. Germline-derived CDR1 and CDR2 are SNHLY and FYNNEI. The CDR3 covers 16 residues. The CDR3 DNA reads as TGTGCCAGCAGGGGGACTAGCGGGAGCCGGGGAGAGACCCAGTACTTC. Its protein product is CASRGTSGSRGETQYF.

The gene calls are TRBV29-1 and TRBJ1-5, with TRBD1 as a possible D gene (6 bases). CDR1 and CDR2 (germline): SQVTM, ANQGSEA. Deletions cut 4 bases from V and 6 bases from J, with 13 bases between. The CDR3 length is 13 residues. The CDR3 protein is CSVGRGAGQPQHF. DNA of the CDR3: TGCAGCGTTGGCCGGGGGGCCGGTCAGCCCCAGCATTTT.

Concerning this clone itself: This sample includes further DNA sequences coding for the same CDR3. V gene TRBV29-1 combines with J gene TRBJ1-4, with 9 positions matching TRBD1. Germline V lookup: CDR1 SQVTM, CDR2 ANQGSEA. CDR3 length: 13 amino acids. After removal of 4 bases from V and 5 bases from J, the junction contained 2 bases not matched to a gene. CDR3: CSVGGTGNEKLFF. The CDR3 DNA is TGCAGCGTTGGGGGGACAGGGAATGAAAAACTGTTTTTT.

With respect to this clone: The junction shows a germline mismatch at one end, possibly a read error. The chain has TRBV7-7 and TRBJ2-5; D unresolved. The CDR3 has 13 amino acids. From germline, CDR1 is SSHAT and CDR2 FNYEAQ (reference sequence). CDR3 DNA: TGTGCTAGCAGCTTAGTTGGAGAAGAGACCCAGTACTTC. This encodes CASSLVGEETQYF.